This T cell receptor (beta chain) emerged from a study of immune evolution from preneoplasia to lung adenocarcinoma. V shed 3 bases, J shed 1 base, and the junction held 0 bases outside the gene matches. CDR1 is MDHEN and CDR2 is SYDVKM in the germline V gene. The CDR3 is 15 residues long. This table comes from immunoSEQ multiplex PCR, and its TCRdb copy is limited to in-frame clones, with some not included. The table shows roughly 5,000 clones, with 85% occurring only once. Material for sequencing was FFPE invasive lung adenocarcinoma tissue. This receptor was taken from a person aged 50-59 years with lung adenocarcinoma. The rearrangement uses TRBV28 and TRBJ2-6, with 7 bases that match TRBD2. The CDR3 nucleotides read TGTGCCAGCAGTTTCGGGGGGTCTGGGGCCAACGTCCTGACTTTC. This codes for CASSFGGSGANVLTF.